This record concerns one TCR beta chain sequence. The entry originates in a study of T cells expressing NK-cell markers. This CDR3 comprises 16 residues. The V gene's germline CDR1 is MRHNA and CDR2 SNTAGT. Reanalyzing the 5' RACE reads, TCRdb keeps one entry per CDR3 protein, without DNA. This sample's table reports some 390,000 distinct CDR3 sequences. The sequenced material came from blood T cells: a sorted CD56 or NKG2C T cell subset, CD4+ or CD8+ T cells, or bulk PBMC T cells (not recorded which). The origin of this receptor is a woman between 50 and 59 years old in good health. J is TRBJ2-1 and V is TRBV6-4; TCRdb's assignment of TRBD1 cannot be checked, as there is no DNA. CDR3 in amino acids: CASSDRYRGLNNEQFF.